This T cell receptor (beta chain) appears in the sequencing data of a study of blood T cell repertoires in COVID-19. Study summary: Specimens from acute and convalescent COVID-19 originated in the United States, Italy and Spain. The analysed material was cDNA or gDNA that came from T cells, B-cell-depleted T cells, or PBMCs.

V was clipped by 3 bases and J by 3 bases; unmatched bases: 13. The CDR3 has 18 residues. Per the germline V gene, CDR1 is MDHEN and CDR2 is SYDVKM. Per the original methods: The authors estimated nucleated cell counts from reference gene primer amplification. Here immunoSEQ multiplex PCR was the method, and the copy in TCRdb shows in-frame clones only, minus some. D and trimming come from the DNA, and the V and J calls and clone size come from that table. Seen here are about 79,000 clones, more than 85% observed once, and the top ten hold approximately 13%. The sequencing input was peripheral blood. This TCR derives from a man between 65 and 80 years old with active or convalescent COVID-19. The V and J genes are TRBV28 and TRBJ1-5; 8 bases line up with TRBD1. CDR3 DNA sequence: TGTGCCAGCAGTTTTCGACAGGGGATGCGGTCCCCCAATCAGCCCCAGCATTTT. Translated: CASSFRQGMRSPNQPQHF.